This section outlines one TCR beta chain sequence together with its context. Profiled with immunoSEQ multiplex PCR; TCRdb holds only in-frame clones, not every one. The data show 55,000 to 65,000 clones, over 80% seen once. Germline V CDR1 and CDR2: MNHEY, SMNVEV (reference sequence). The CDR3 has 13 residues. The V end lost 6 bases, the J end lost 8 bases, and 14 bases lay between the germline ends. The sample comes from a study of T cell changes during pregnancy in multiple sclerosis. This sample comprised peripheral blood, obtained in the first trimester of pregnancy. This receptor was identified in a female donor in good health, enrolled as a control in a pregnancy study. This sequence joins TRBV27 and TRBJ2-1, with D tentatively TRBD2 (6 bases). DNA of the CDR3: TGTGCCAGCAGAGCCGGGGCGGGGCATGAGCAGTTCTTC. Its protein product is CASRAGAGHEQFF.